This T cell receptor (beta chain) was obtained from a study of T cells in Graves' hyperthyroidism and ophthalmopathy. Notes on the study in general: Blood shared most expanded thyroid clonotypes above 0.001.

Regions amplified from RNA transcripts were the TCR beta CDR3 regions. The TCR CDR3 was amplified in a first-round RT-PCR using the HTBI primer set. TCRdb analysed the multiplex PCR reads with MiXCR anew, one entry per CDR3 protein. The sample has around 540,000 distinct CDR3 sequences; 16% are singletons. In regard to this clonotype: Its specificity is not known.

The study included ophthalmopathy patients with Clinical Activity Score at least 3, NOSPECS grade at least 4 and duration under 3 months. Uncontrolled infection, other autoimmune disease, pregnancy and lactation each barred patients from inclusion. It was 10 ml of fresh peripheral blood that supplied the PBMCs. The germline gives CDR1 SEHNR, CDR2 FQNEAQ (reference sequence). This CDR3 spans 18 amino acids. V shed 5 bases, J shed 1 base, and the junction held 6 bases outside the gene matches. This TCR was sampled from a woman aged 25-40 years with Graves' ophthalmopathy. Input material: blood. The chain employs TRBV7-9 and TRBJ2-1; 15 positions match TRBD2. The CDR3 bases are TGTGCCAGCAGCCAAGGACTAGCGGGAGGGGCTTCCTACAATGAGCAGTTCTTC. Its protein product is CASSQGLAGGASYNEQFF.